This T cell receptor beta chain is drawn from a study of cytomegalovirus exposure and HLA in healthy donors. Study outcomes and limitations: Rare TCR sequences dominated, though some public TCRs recurred in many donors.

Concerning this clone: What it binds is not known.

This CDR3 has 12 residues. The V gene lost 1 base and the J gene lost 10 bases, with 9 bases spanning the gap. Per germline, CDR1 SGHDT and CDR2 YYEEEE. The PCR made use of 60 Vbeta and 13 Jbeta primers. TCRdb's copy holds only in-frame clones and misses some; the assay was immunoSEQ multiplex PCR. The table includes approximately 110,000 clones, 60% to 75% detected once. The chain employs TRBV5-6 and TRBJ2-1; D is perhaps TRBD1 (6 bases). The origin of this receptor is a woman between 45 and 60 years old in good health and CMV-seropositive. Sample: PBMCs. The CDR3: CASSLNRAEQFF. For the CDR3, the DNA is TGTGCCAGCAGCTTGAACAGGGCCGAGCAGTTCTTC.